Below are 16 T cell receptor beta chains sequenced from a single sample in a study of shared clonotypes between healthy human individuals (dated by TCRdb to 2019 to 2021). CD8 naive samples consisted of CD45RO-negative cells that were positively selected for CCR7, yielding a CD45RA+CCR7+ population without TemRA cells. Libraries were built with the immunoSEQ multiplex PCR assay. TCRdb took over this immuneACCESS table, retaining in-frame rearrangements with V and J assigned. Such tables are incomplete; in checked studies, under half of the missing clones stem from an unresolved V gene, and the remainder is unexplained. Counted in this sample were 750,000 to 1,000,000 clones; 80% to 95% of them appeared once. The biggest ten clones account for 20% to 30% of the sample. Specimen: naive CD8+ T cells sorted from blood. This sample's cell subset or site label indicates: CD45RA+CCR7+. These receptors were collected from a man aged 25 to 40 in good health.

CDR3 residues: CAERGDTDTQYF. The CDR3 DNA reads TGTGCCGAGCGGGGGGACACAGATACGCAGTATTTT. This chain links TRBV2 with TRBJ2-3; 9 bases fit TRBD2. Germline CDR1 and CDR2: SNHLY and FYNNEI. CDR3 length: 12 residues. V lost 11 bases, J lost 2 bases, and 2 bases stayed unmatched.

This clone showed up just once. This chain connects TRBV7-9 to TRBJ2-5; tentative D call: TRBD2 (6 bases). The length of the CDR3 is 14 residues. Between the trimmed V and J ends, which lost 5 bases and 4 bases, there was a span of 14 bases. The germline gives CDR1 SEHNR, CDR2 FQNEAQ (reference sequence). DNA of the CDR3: TGTGCCAGCAGCCCGATTCTCGGGAGAGAGACCCAGTACTTC. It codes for CASSPILGRETQYF.

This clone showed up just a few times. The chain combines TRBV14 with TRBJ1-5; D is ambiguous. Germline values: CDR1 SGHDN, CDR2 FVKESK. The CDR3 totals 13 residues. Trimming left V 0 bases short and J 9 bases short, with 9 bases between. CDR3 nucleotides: TGTGCCAGCAGCCAAGATGGTGAGCGGCCCCAGCATTTT. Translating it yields CASSQDGERPQHF.

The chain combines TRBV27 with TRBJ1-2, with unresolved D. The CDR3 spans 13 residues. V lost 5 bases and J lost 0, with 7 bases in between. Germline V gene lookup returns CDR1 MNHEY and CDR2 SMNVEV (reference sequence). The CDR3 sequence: CASSQAANYGYTF. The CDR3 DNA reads TGTGCCAGCAGTCAAGCAGCTAACTATGGCTACACCTTC.

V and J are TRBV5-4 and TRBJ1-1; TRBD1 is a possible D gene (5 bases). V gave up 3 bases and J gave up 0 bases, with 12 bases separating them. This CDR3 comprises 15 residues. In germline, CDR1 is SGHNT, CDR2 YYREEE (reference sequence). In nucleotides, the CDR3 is TGTGCCAGCAGCTCACGGGACGGATTGAACACTGAAGCTTTCTTT. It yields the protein CASSSRDGLNTEAFF.

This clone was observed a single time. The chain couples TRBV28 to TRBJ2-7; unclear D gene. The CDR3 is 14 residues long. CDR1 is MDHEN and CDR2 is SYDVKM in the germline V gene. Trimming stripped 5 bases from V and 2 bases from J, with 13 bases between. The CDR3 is CASSNHLHPYEQYF. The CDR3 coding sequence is TGTGCCAGCAGTAACCACCTACACCCCTACGAGCAGTACTTC.

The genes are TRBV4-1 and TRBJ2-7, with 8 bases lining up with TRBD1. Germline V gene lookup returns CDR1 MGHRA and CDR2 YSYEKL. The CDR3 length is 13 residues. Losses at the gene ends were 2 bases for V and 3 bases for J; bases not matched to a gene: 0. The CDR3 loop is CASSQTGGYEQYF. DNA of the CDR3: TGCGCCAGCAGCCAAACAGGGGGCTACGAGCAGTACTTC.

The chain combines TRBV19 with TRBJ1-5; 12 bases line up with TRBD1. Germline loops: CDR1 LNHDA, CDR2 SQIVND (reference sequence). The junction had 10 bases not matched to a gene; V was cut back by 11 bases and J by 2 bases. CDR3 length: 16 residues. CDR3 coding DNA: TGTGCCGCCCGGGACAGGGGGCGCGTAGGCAATCAGCCCCAGCATTTT. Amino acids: CAARDRGRVGNQPQHF.

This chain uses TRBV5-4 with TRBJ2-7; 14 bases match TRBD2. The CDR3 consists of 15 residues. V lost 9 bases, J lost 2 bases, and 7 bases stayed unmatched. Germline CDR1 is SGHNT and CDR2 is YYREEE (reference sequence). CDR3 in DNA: TGTGCCATCGGGACTAGCGGGAGTCCTACCTACGAGCAGTACTTC. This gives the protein CAIGTSGSPTYEQYF.

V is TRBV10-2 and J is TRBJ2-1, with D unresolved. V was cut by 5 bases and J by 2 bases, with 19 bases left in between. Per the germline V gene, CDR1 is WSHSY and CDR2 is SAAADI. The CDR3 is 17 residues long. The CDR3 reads CASSLSVSTVPYNEQFF. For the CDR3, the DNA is TGCGCCAGCAGTTTATCAGTATCGACGGTGCCCTACAATGAGCAGTTCTTC.

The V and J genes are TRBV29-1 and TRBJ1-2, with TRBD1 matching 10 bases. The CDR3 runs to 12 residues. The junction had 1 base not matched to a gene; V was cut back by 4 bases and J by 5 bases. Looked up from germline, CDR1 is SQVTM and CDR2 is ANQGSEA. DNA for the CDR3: TGCAGCGTTGCGGGACAGGGGTATGGCTACACCTTC. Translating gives CSVAGQGYGYTF.

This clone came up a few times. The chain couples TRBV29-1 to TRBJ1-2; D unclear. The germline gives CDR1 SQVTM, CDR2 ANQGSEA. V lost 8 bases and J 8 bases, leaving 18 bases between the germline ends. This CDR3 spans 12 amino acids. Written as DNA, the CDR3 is TGCAGCTACCGGGAGGAGTCGGGAGGCTACACCTTC. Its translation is CSYREESGGYTF.

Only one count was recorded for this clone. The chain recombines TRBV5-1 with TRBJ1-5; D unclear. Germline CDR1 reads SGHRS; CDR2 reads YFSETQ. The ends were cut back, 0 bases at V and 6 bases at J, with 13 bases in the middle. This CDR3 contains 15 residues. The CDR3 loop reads CASSLAGSGGQPQHF. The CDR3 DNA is TGCGCCAGCAGCTTGGCCGGGTCCGGAGGTCAGCCCCAGCATTTT. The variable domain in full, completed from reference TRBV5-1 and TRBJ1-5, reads KAGVTQTPRYLIKTRGQQVTLSCSPISGHRSVSWYQQTPGQGLQFLFEYFSETQRNKGNFPGRFSGRQFSNSRSEMNVSTLELGDSALYLCASSLAGSGGQPQHFGDGTRLSIL.

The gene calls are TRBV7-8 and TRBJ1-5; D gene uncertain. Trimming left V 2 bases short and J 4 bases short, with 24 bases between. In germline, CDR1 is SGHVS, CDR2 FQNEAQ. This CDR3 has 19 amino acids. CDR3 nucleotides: TGTGCCAGCAGCTTATTTAACATACGAGGAATAGGAGCAAATCAGCCCCAGCATTTT. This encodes CASSLFNIRGIGANQPQHF.

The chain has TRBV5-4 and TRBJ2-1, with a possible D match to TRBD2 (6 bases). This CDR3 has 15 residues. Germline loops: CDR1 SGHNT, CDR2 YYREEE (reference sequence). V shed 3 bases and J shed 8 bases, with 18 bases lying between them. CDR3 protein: CASSSQSSSGDEQFF. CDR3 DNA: TGTGCCAGCAGCTCCCAGAGTAGCTCGGGGGATGAGCAGTTCTTC. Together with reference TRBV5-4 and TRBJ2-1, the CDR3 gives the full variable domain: ETGVTQSPTHLIKTRGQQVTLRCSSQSGHNTVSWYQQALGQGPQFIFQYYREEENGRGNFPPRFSGLQFPNYSSELNVNALELDDSALYLCASSSQSSSGDEQFFGPGTRLTVL.

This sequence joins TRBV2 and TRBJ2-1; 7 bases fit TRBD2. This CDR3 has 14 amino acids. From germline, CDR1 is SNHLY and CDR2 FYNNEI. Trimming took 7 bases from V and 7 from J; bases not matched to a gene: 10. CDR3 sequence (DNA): TGTGCCAGCACCGGCACCGGGACTAATAATGAGCAGTTCTTC. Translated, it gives CASTGTGTNNEQFF.